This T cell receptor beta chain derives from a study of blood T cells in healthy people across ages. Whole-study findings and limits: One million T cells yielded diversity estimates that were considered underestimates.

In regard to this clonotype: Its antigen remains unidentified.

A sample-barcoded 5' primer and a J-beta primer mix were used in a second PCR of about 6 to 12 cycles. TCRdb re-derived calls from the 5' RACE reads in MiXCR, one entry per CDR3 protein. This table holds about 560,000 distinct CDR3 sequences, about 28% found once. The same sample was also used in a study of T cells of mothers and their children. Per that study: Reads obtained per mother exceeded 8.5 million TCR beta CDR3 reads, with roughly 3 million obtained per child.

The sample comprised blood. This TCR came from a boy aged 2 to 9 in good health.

CDR3: CASSQALLRNEKLFF. The DNA for the CDR3 is TGTGCCAGCAGCCAAGCGTTACTACGTAATGAAAAACTGTTTTTT. The chain employs TRBV14 and TRBJ1-4; no clear D. The CDR3 consists of 15 residues. Germline CDR1 SGHDN, CDR2 FVKESK. Trimming cost V 1 base and J 4 bases, with 10 bases left between them.